The 28 T cell receptor beta chains below come from one sample, sequenced in a study of human T cells and chemical hapten exposure. As for time point: patch test 3, about 24 weeks after DPC sensitization. Indicated treatment: therapeutic diphenylcyclopropenone sensitization with weekly scalp DPC. One entry per CDR3 protein results from TCRdb running MiXCR on the RACE reads. There are 150,000 to 200,000 distinct CDR3 sequences in the sample; under 25% occur only once, and roughly 2.5% lies in the top ten. This specimen consisted of whole blood, obtained in connection with sensitization to the hapten diphenylcyclopropenone (DPC). These receptors all stem from a woman aged 40 to 50 with alopecia areata. Some clones in this sample may be carry-over from other donors' samples.

This chain connects TRBV5-4 to TRBJ2-3; D is perhaps TRBD1 (6 bases). The CDR3 is 12 amino acids. Per the germline V gene, CDR1 is SGHNT and CDR2 is YYREEE (reference sequence). V lost 4 bases and J lost 10, with 13 bases in between. The CDR3 region is CASSPQGRSQYF. The CDR3 bases are TGTGCCAGCAGCCCACAGGGAAGGTCGCAGTATTTT.

In this sample, this clonotype turned up a few times. The V call is TRBV20-1, the J call TRBJ2-1; 8 bases are a match to TRBD2. The CDR3 has 15 residues. V lost 0 bases and J lost 6; bases outside the gene matches: 7. Germline V gene data show CDR1 as DFQATT and CDR2 as SNEGSKA (reference sequence). DNA for the CDR3: TGCAGTGCTAGAGAGGGGGGGACTAGGGGCAATGAGCAGTTCTTC. The encoded protein is CSAREGGTRGNEQFF.

This clonotype appeared many times. V usage is TRBV4-3 and J usage is TRBJ2-5; D gene unclear. CDR1 and CDR2 from the germline V gene are LGHNA and YSLEER. Trimming removed 8 bases from V and 2 bases from J, with 15 bases in between. CDR3 size: 14 residues. This CDR3 is CASSEIGRQETQYF. In DNA, the CDR3 is TGCGCCAGCTCAGAAATTGGGCGGCAAGAGACCCAGTACTTC.

This clonotype was seen only a few times. The V and J genes are TRBV7-2 and TRBJ1-3, with D possibly being TRBD1 (5 bases). The CDR3 contains 16 residues. Germline V gene data show CDR1 as SGHTA and CDR2 as FQGNSA. Trimming took 0 bases from V and 4 from J, leaving 13 bases between them. The CDR3 loop is CASSLAGQGTGNTIYF. Written as DNA, the CDR3 is TGTGCCAGCAGCTTAGCCGGGCAGGGAACAGGAAACACCATATATTTT.

This chain joins TRBV12-3 or TRBV12-4 and TRBJ2-7; D is ambiguous. The CDR3 is 15 amino acids. The germline V and J ends were trimmed by 1 base and 0 bases, with 10 bases remaining between them. CDR3: CASSLGTVPSYEQYF. Written as DNA, the CDR3 is TGTGCCAGCAGTTTAGGGACGGTTCCCTCCTACGAGCAGTACTTC.

This clonotype was observed a few times. The rearrangement uses TRBV20-1 and TRBJ2-7; 9 bases fit TRBD2. The CDR3 is made up of 13 amino acids. Germline CDR1 is DFQATT and CDR2 is SNEGSKA (reference sequence). V was pared by 1 base and J by 6 bases, with 4 bases of the junction left unmatched. The CDR3 DNA reads as TGCAGTGCTAGAGGATGGCGGGAGGGCGAGCAGTACTTC. Encoded protein: CSARGWREGEQYF.

The sample holds a few counts of this clonotype. The genes are TRBV7-9 and TRBJ2-5, with TRBD2 identical over 12 bases. The CDR3 consists of 16 residues. From germline, CDR1 is SEHNR and CDR2 FQNEAQ (reference sequence). V dropped 5 bases and J dropped 5; count of bases not matched to a gene: 9. CDR3 nucleotide sequence: TGTGCCAGCAGCACGACTAGCGGGAGCGCTTGGGAGACCCAGTACTTC. Translating gives CASSTTSGSAWETQYF.

This clonotype was observed a single time. This chain uses TRBV5-1 with TRBJ2-7; D gene ambiguous. Germline V CDR1 and CDR2: SGHRS, YFSETQ. The CDR3 contains 11 residues. Trimming left V 4 bases short and J 5 bases short, with 7 bases between. Here the CDR3 reads CASSEENEQYF. Here the CDR3 DNA reads TGCGCCAGCAGCGAGGAGAACGAGCAGTACTTC.

This clonotype has a handful of counts. This sequence joins TRBV20-1 and TRBJ1-1; no firm D call. V was clipped by 1 base and J by 4 bases, with 10 bases between them. The CDR3 has 13 residues. The V gene's germline CDR1 is DFQATT and CDR2 SNEGSKA (reference sequence). CDR3 coding DNA: TGCAGTGCTAGAGCCAAACAATTCACTGAAGCTTTCTTT. Translated, it gives CSARAKQFTEAFF.

This clonotype was detected many times. The V and J genes are TRBV7-2 and TRBJ2-3, with D perhaps given as TRBD1 or TRBD2 (5 bases each). The ends were cut back, 5 bases at V and 1 base at J, with 13 bases in the middle. Germline V gene data show CDR1 as SGHTA and CDR2 as FQGNSA. This CDR3 has 15 residues. CDR3 DNA: TGTGCCAGCAGCCGAGGGGTCCAGGGCACAGATACGCAGTATTTT. Translation: CASSRGVQGTDTQYF.

This clonotype occurred once. One junction end does not reproduce the germline sequence, and a read error may be involved. V and J are TRBV7-2 and TRBJ2-2; D possibly corresponds to TRBD1 (6 bases). CDR3 size: 15 residues. The germline gives CDR1 SGHTA, CDR2 FQGNSA. The CDR3 nucleotides read TGTGCCAGCAGCAGGGACAAACCGAACACCGGGGAGCCGTTTTTT. Its translation is CASSRDKPNTGEPFF. Full variable domain (outside the CDR3, taken from reference TRBV7-2 and TRBJ2-2): GAGVSQSPSNKVTEKGKDVELRCDPISGHTALYWYRQSLGQGLEFLIYFQGNSAPDKSGLPSDRFSAERTGGSVSTLTIQRTQQEDSAVYLCASSRDKPNTGEPFFGEGSRLTVL.

The chain joins TRBV4-3 to TRBJ2-3; TRBD1 aligns across 7 bases. Germline assignment: CDR1 LGHNA and CDR2 YSLEER. V lost 6 bases and J lost 3; bases outside the gene matches: 6. The CDR3 is 14 amino acids. CDR3 sequence reads: CASSRDSRTDTQYF. The DNA for the CDR3 is TGCGCCAGCAGTCGGGACAGTAGGACAGATACGCAGTATTTT.

This chain joins TRBV12-3 or TRBV12-4 and TRBJ2-7; D uncertain. The CDR3 extends over 14 amino acids. The V gene lost 2 bases and the J gene lost 2 bases, with 10 bases spanning the gap. CDR3 sequence (DNA): TGTGCCAGCAGTTTACTGCCCCGAACCTACGAGCAGTACTTC. It yields the protein CASSLLPRTYEQYF.

A few counts support this clonotype. V is TRBV7-2 and J is TRBJ1-5; no definite D call. Per the germline V gene, CDR1 is SGHTA and CDR2 is FQGNSA. Deletions cut 0 bases from V and 5 bases from J, with 14 bases between. The CDR3 extends over 16 amino acids. CDR3 loop: CASSLAPYGLYQPQHF. Written as DNA, the CDR3 is TGTGCCAGCAGCTTAGCGCCCTACGGCCTTTATCAGCCCCAGCATTTT.

The chain carries TRBV5-1 and TRBJ2-3; TRBD2 matches at 10 bases. Per germline, CDR1 SGHRS and CDR2 YFSETQ. CDR3 length: 15 amino acids. V lost 3 bases to trimming and J lost 3 bases; unmatched junction nucleotides: 4. The CDR3 DNA reads TGCGCCAGCAGCTCAACTAGCGGGGATACAGATACGCAGTATTTT. Translation: CASSSTSGDTDTQYF.

The rearrangement uses TRBV12-3 or TRBV12-4 and TRBJ2-7; D remains unclear. V gave up 6 bases and J gave up 0 bases, with 9 bases separating them. The CDR3 totals 13 residues. The CDR3 here is CASRRTASYEQYF. For the CDR3, the DNA is TGTGCCAGCAGACGAACAGCCTCCTACGAGCAGTACTTC.

The chain links TRBV28 to TRBJ2-5; perhaps D is TRBD1 or TRBD2 (5 bases each). CDR3 length equals 14 residues. Trimming stripped 6 bases from V and 0 bases from J, with 11 bases between. CDR1 MDHEN and CDR2 SYDVKM come from the germline V gene. DNA of the CDR3: TGTGCCAGCAGGCTCCCGGGACACCAAGAGACCCAGTACTTC. Translated, it gives CASRLPGHQETQYF. Full variable domain (missing parts from reference TRBV28 and TRBJ2-5): DVKVTQSSRYLVKRTGEKVFLECVQDMDHENMFWYRQDPGLGLRLIYFSYDVKMKEKGDIPEGYSVSREKKERFSLILESASTNQTSMYLCASRLPGHQETQYFGPGTRLLVL.

This clonotype was seen many times. The chain carries TRBV7-9 and TRBJ1-6; no reliable D call. The germline V and J ends were trimmed by 3 bases and 4 bases, with 7 bases remaining between them. The CDR3 spans 14 residues. Germline CDR1 SEHNR, CDR2 FQNEAQ (reference sequence). The DNA for the CDR3 is TGTGCCAGCAGCTTGGAGCAGTATAATTCACCCCTCCACTTT. Its protein is CASSLEQYNSPLHF.

This clonotype was counted a few times. The genes are TRBV20-1 and TRBJ1-5; a possible D gene is TRBD1 (6 bases). This CDR3 region has 13 residues. Germline CDR1 reads DFQATT; CDR2 reads SNEGSKA (reference sequence). Trimming took 6 bases from V and 3 from J, leaving 12 bases between them. The CDR3 DNA sequence: TGCAGTGCGAGACAGGTGAACAATCAGCCCCAGCATTTT. This codes for CSARQVNNQPQHF.

This rearrangement joins TRBV6-5 to TRBJ2-2, with 7 bases identical to TRBD1. Trimming cost V 6 bases and J 7 bases; bases outside gene matches: 11. The CDR3 is 15 residues long. From germline, CDR1 is MNHEY and CDR2 SVGAGI. This CDR3 reads CASRGLDRANGELFF. The CDR3 nucleotides read TGTGCCAGCAGGGGATTAGACAGGGCGAACGGGGAGCTGTTTTTT.

This clonotype was picked up a small number of times. The rearrangement links TRBV20-1 to TRBJ1-1, with D hard to call. The CDR3 totals 12 residues. Germline V CDR1 and CDR2: DFQATT, SNEGSKA (reference sequence). V was trimmed by 2 bases and J by 4 bases, leaving 8 bases between them. The CDR3 region is CSARRPGTEAFF. CDR3 bases: TGCAGTGCTAGAAGGCCCGGCACTGAAGCTTTCTTT.

The chain is built from TRBV20-1 and TRBJ2-7, with D possibly being TRBD1 or TRBD2 (6 bases each). The CDR3 has 15 residues. Trimming removed 6 bases at V and 1 base at J, with 19 bases between. The germline CDR1 and CDR2 sequences are DFQATT and SNEGSKA (reference sequence). This CDR3 reads CSALGGSNSSYEQYF. DNA for the CDR3: TGCAGTGCGCTGGGGGGCTCCAATAGTTCCTACGAGCAGTACTTC.

The V gene is TRBV7-2, the J gene TRBJ2-7; weak D call: TRBD2 (6 bases). The V end was cut by 1 base, the J end by 2 bases, with 15 bases between. The CDR3 loop spans 16 amino acids. Germline V gene lookup returns CDR1 SGHTA and CDR2 FQGNSA. The CDR3 bases are TGTGCCAGCAGCTTAGATGGGGACTCGGGAGCCTACGAGCAGTACTTC. This encodes CASSLDGDSGAYEQYF.

V gene TRBV6-5 combines with J gene TRBJ2-1; D remains unclear. Germline lookup yields CDR1 MNHEY and CDR2 SVGAGI. CDR3 length equals 13 residues. V was shortened by 0 bases and J by 8 bases, with 8 bases between the two germline ends. The chain's CDR3 is CASSYSSQYEQFF. In nucleotides, the CDR3 is TGTGCCAGCAGTTACTCGAGTCAGTATGAGCAGTTCTTC.

This clonotype was detected a few times. The V gene is TRBV20-1, the J gene TRBJ2-3, with TRBD2 matching over 7 bases. Trimming cost V 3 bases and J 6 bases; bases outside gene matches: 6. The CDR3 spans 13 residues. Germline CDR1 is DFQATT and CDR2 is SNEGSKA (reference sequence). CDR3 sequence (DNA): TGCAGTGCTAGTCCCCCACTAGCGGATACGCAGTATTTT. This translates into CSASPPLADTQYF.

V and J are TRBV23-1 and TRBJ2-3; D not certain. TRBV23-1 is recorded as an ORF, its role being uncertain. There are 13 residues in the CDR3. Trimming left V 2 bases short and J 4 bases short, with 7 bases between. Here the CDR3 DNA reads TGCGCCAGCAGTCAAGCTTTAGCAGATACGCAGTATTTT. Translating gives CASSQALADTQYF.

This clonotype has a handful of counts. The junction does not match germline at one end; this may be a read error. The chain has TRBV6-2 or TRBV6-3 and TRBJ2-2; no clear D gene. This CDR3 is built from 13 residues. CDR1 and CDR2 from the germline V gene are MNHEY and SVGEGT. In DNA form, the CDR3 reads TGTGCCAGCAGTTACTCGAACTGGGCAGGCCCAATTTTT. This encodes CASSYSNWAGPIF.

This clonotype came up a few times. The chain couples TRBV9 to TRBJ2-3; possible D gene TRBD1, 6 bases. The CDR3 totals 13 residues. V lost 2 bases and J 6 bases, leaving 10 bases between the germline ends. Germline CDR1 reads SGDLS; CDR2 reads YYNGEE. CDR3 nucleotide sequence: TGTGCCAGCAGCGTGTACAGGGATGATACGCAGTATTTT. Its translation: CASSVYRDDTQYF.